Listed below are T cell receptor beta chains from one sample, sequenced in a study of blood T cell repertoires in COVID-19. Using immunoSEQ multiplex PCR, the repertoire was profiled, and TCRdb retains in-frame clones only, with some absent. The repertoire holds approximately 280,000 clones, with roughly 85% as singletons. The sample comprised peripheral blood. The receptors stem from a man aged 45-65 years with active or convalescent COVID-19. CDR3s include the opening cysteine and the closing phenylalanine or tryptophan. Fields, in order: V gene, J gene, clone size, CDR3 length, CDR3 protein. Only some rows state a clone size, as once, few, many or a class for expanded clones.

>TRBV7-9|TRBJ2-7|-|16
CASSSTTLQNPYEQYF
>TRBV29-1|TRBJ2-1|-|17
CSATEQGSGTSYNEQFF
>TRBV9|TRBJ1-1|once|13
CASSPYPNTEAFF
>TRBV19|TRBJ1-2|-|15
CASSLSGTGRSGYTF
>TRBV18|TRBJ2-1|-|16
CASLQSREGPVNEQFF
>TRBV5-6|TRBJ2-2|-|14
CASSLRWGAGELFF
>TRBV5-1|TRBJ1-2|-|17
CASSLGGTRGVRYGYTF
>TRBV5-5|TRBJ2-2|-|19
CASSLLGQGSSVGSGELFF
>TRBV7-8|TRBJ1-2|-|16
CASSYGPGVANYGYTF
>TRBV19|TRBJ1-4|-|16
CASSIPGGGPNEKLFF
>TRBV9|TRBJ1-1|few|15
CASSVGGDMNTEAFF
>TRBV2|TRBJ2-2|-|13
CASSVADTGELFF
>TRBV3-1/TRBV3-2|TRBJ1-1|-|15
CASSQVTQGYTEAFF
>TRBV7-3|TRBJ2-5|-|15
CASSLKTGHQETQYF
>TRBV18|TRBJ1-4|-|15
CASSKDRGPNEKLFF
>TRBV29-1|TRBJ1-2|-|13
CSVQTGAGYGYTF
>TRBV9|TRBJ1-1|-|13
CASSVAGYTEAFF
>TRBV11-1|TRBJ2-1|once|14
CASSFSGSSNEQFF
>TRBV9|TRBJ2-1|-|13
CASSGTILGEQFF
>TRBV4-3|TRBJ2-7|-|13
CASSQGPSYEQYF
>TRBV18|TRBJ2-2|-|16
CASSIRQTSNTGELFF
>TRBV2|TRBJ2-7|-|14
CASSPSGRSDEQYF
>TRBV2|TRBJ2-3|-|17
CASSRTLSGTYTDTQYF
>TRBV5-1|TRBJ2-5|-|18
CASSPSRGSGGLSETQYF
>TRBV5-1|TRBJ2-2|-|15
CASSPPSGNGGELFF
>TRBV30|TRBJ2-7|once|12
CAWKAGSYEQYF
>TRBV5-6|TRBJ1-1|-|16
CASSLAVAGAGTEAFF
>TRBV5-6|TRBJ2-5|-|14
CASRRGQRQETQYF
>TRBV5-8|TRBJ2-7|-|15
CASSPGLTGSYEQYF
>TRBV11-1|TRBJ1-1|few|16
CASSLSQRGGATEAFF
>TRBV27|TRBJ1-2|-|17
CASSPWTGVGVNYGYTF
>TRBV2|TRBJ1-2|-|16
CASSDVRWQGGDGYTF
>TRBV2|TRBJ2-1|-|14
CASRDDRDTNEQFF
>TRBV6-5|TRBJ1-2|-|14
CASSTRGGLYGYTF
>TRBV4-3|TRBJ2-3|-|15
CASSRERTYTDTQYF
>TRBV5-6|TRBJ1-2|-|14
CASSFDRVGYGYTF
>TRBV5-1|TRBJ2-1|-|12
CASSLPGGEQFF
>TRBV11-2|TRBJ2-1|-|11
CASSPSLEKFF
>TRBV5-1|TRBJ1-6|-|14
CASKLKWDNSPLHF
>TRBV7-9|TRBJ2-4|-|14
CASSQRDGQDIQYF